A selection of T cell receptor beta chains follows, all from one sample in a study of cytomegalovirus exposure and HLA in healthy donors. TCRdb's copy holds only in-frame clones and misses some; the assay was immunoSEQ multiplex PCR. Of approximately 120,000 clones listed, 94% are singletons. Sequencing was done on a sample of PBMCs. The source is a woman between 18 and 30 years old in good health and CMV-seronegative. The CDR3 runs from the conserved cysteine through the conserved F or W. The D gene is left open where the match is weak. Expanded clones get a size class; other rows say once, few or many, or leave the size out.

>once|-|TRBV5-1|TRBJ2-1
CASSPAGLYNEQFF
TGCGCCAGCAGCCCAGCGGGCTTATACAATGAGCAGTTCTTC
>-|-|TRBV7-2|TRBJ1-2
CASSLVLRESEF
TGTGCCAGCAGCTTAGTACTACGAGAGTCAGAATTC
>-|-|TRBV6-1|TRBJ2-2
CASSEMGHQTRELFF
TGTGCCAGCAGTGAAATGGGACACCAGACCCGGGAGCTGTTTTTT
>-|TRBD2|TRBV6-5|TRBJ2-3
CASSGGTSTDTQYF
TGTGCCAGCAGCGGGGGGACTAGCACAGATACGCAGTATTTT
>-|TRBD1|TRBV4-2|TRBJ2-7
CASSQDRTGAYEQYF
TGTGCCAGCAGCCAAGATCGGACAGGGGCCTACGAGCAGTACTTC
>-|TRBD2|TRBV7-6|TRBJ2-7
CASSPGPGLAGVEQYF
TGTGCCAGCAGCCCTGGACCGGGACTAGCGGGAGTCGAGCAGTACTTC
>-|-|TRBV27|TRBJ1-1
CASSPLGGGTEAFF
TGTGCCAGCAGCCCCCTAGGAGGTGGCACTGAAGCTTTCTTT
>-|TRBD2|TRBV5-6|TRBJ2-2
CASSLLAGAGELFF
TGTGCCAGCAGCTTGTTGGCGGGGGCCGGGGAGCTGTTTTTT
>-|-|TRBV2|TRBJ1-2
CASSETAVGGYTF
TGTGCCAGCAGTGAGACAGCTGTAGGCGGCTACACCTTC
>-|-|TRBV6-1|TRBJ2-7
CASSGTGLSHEQYF
TGTGCCAGCAGTGGAACAGGCTTATCTCACGAGCAGTACTTC
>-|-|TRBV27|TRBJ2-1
CASSNQVYNEQFF
TGTGCCAGCAGTAACCAGGTTTACAATGAGCAGTTCTTC
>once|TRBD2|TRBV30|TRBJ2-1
CASSGRVTNEQFF
TGTGCCTCGAGCGGGAGGGTTACCAATGAGCAGTTCTTC
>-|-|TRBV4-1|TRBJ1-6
CASSQVSQRGSYNSPLHF
TGCGCCAGCAGCCAAGTCTCCCAAAGGGGCTCCTATAATTCACCCCTCCACTTT
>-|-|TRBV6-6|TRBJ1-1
CASSYSSGGGPEAFF
TGTGCCAGCAGTTACTCTTCGGGGGGTGGGCCCGAAGCTTTCTTT
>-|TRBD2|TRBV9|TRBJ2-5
CASSGGGEETQYF
TGTGCCAGCAGCGGCGGGGGGGAAGAGACCCAGTACTTC
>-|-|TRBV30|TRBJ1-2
CASYGGAGLGYTF
TGTGCCTCCTACGGTGGGGCAGGTTTAGGCTACACCTTC
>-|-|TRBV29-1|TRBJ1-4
CSVESMIREKLFF
TGCAGCGTTGAAAGCATGATCAGGGAAAAACTGTTTTTT
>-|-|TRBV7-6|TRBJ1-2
CASSLGLEGIGGYTF
TGTGCCAGCAGCTTAGGGTTGGAGGGGATAGGTGGCTACACCTTC
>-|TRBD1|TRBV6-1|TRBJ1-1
CASSPRQGGNTEAFF
TGTGCCAGCAGCCCCCGGCAGGGGGGGAACACTGAAGCTTTCTTT
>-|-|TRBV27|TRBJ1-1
CASSLTSANTEAFF
TGTGCCAGCAGTTTAACTTCTGCGAACACTGAAGCTTTCTTT
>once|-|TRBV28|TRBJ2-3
CASSLSLSFTDTQYF
TGTGCCAGCAGTTTATCTCTATCGTTCACAGATACGCAGTATTTT
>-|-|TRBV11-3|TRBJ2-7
CASSLTPAYEQYF
TGTGCCAGCAGTTTGACACCCGCCTACGAGCAGTACTTC
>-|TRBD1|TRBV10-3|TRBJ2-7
CAISDPGTGSEQYF
TGTGCCATCAGTGATCCGGGGACAGGGTCCGAGCAGTACTTC
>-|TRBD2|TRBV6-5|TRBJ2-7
CASSSLAGGPQQEQYF
TGTGCCAGCAGTTCGCTAGCGGGAGGGCCTCAGCAGGAGCAGTACTTC
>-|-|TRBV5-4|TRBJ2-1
CASSSAVQSSYNEQFF
TGTGCCAGCAGCTCCGCTGTACAGAGCTCCTACAATGAGCAGTTCTTC
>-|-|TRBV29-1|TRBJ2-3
CSATEDTQYF
TGCAGCGCCACAGAAGATACGCAGTATTTT
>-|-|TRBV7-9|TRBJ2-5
CASSLALEGQETQYF
TGTGCCAGCAGCTTAGCGCTTGAGGGTCAAGAGACCCAGTACTTC
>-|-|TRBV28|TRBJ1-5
CASSLAFGDQPQHF
TGTGCCAGCAGTTTAGCTTTCGGGGATCAGCCCCAGCATTTT
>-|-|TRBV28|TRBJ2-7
CASRDRTNRYEQYF
TGTGCCAGCAGAGACCGGACTAACCGCTACGAGCAGTACTTC
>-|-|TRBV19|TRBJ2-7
CASSINLAGAPGNEQYF
TGTGCCAGTAGTATTAATCTGGCGGGGGCCCCAGGAAACGAGCAGTACTTC
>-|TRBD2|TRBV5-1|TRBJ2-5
CASSGGTSGETQYF
TGCGCCAGCAGCGGCGGGACTAGCGGGGAGACCCAGTACTTC
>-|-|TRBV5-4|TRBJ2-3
CASSLLTDTQYF
TGTGCCAGCAGTCTACTGACAGATACGCAGTATTTT
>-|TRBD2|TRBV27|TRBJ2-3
CASSLTPGLAKYF
TGTGCCAGCAGTTTGACACCGGGACTAGCCAAGTATTTT
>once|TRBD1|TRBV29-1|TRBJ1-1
CSARQGINTEAFF
TGCAGCGCTCGACAGGGGATAAACACTGAAGCTTTCTTT
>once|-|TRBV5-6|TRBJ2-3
CASSKHGTDTQYF
TGTGCCAGCAGCAAACATGGCACAGATACGCAGTATTTT
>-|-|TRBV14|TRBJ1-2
CASSQETLSWGYTF
TGTGCCAGCAGCCAAGAAACATTGTCTTGGGGCTACACCTTC
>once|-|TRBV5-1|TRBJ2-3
CASSLESGWDTQYF
TGCGCCAGCAGCTTGGAGTCCGGGTGGGATACGCAGTATTTT
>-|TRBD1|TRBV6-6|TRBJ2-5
CASRSYRGLGQETQYF
TGTGCCAGCAGATCTTACAGGGGATTGGGCCAAGAGACCCAGTACTTC
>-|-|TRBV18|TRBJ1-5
CASSPELSNQPQHF
TGTGCCAGCTCACCAGAACTTAGCAATCAGCCCCAGCATTTT
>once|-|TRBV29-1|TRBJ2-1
CSVEVLINEQFF
TGCAGCGTTGAAGTTCTTATCAATGAGCAGTTCTTC
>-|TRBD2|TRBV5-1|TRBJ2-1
CASSQREGYNEQFF
TGCGCCAGCAGCCAGCGGGAGGGCTACAATGAGCAGTTCTTC
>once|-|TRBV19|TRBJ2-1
CASSRTANNEQFF
TGTGCCAGTAGCCGGACAGCAAACAATGAGCAGTTCTTC
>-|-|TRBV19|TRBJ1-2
CASSYGDGNYGYTF
TGTGCCAGTAGTTACGGGGATGGGAACTATGGCTACACCTTC
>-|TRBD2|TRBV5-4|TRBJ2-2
CASSEGLAGGTGELFF
TGTGCCAGCAGCGAGGGACTAGCGGGGGGCACCGGGGAGCTGTTTTTT
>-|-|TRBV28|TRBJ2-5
CASSLNQEETQYF
TGTGCCAGCAGTCTGAACCAGGAAGAGACCCAGTACTTC
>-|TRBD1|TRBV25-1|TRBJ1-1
CASRDRVDTEAFF
TGTGCCAGCAGAGACAGGGTGGACACTGAAGCTTTCTTT
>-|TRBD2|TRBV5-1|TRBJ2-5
CASSSGGAGAGGETQYF
TGCGCCAGCAGCTCCGGGGGAGCGGGGGCCGGAGGAGAGACCCAGTACTTC
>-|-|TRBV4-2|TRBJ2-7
CASSPLRDSLYEQYF
TGTGCCAGCAGCCCACTGAGAGACTCCTTATACGAGCAGTACTTC
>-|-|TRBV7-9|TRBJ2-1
CASIEGLGNEQFF
TGTGCCAGCATCGAAGGACTGGGCAATGAGCAGTTCTTC
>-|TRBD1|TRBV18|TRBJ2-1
CASSDRGGSYNEQFF
TGTGCCAGCTCTGACAGGGGAGGCTCCTACAATGAGCAGTTCTTC
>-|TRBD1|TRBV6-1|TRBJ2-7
CASSLRGTGPYEQYF
TGTGCCAGCAGTTTACGAGGGACAGGACCTTACGAGCAGTACTTC
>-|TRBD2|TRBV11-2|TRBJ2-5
CASAGGSQETQYF
TGTGCCAGCGCGGGGGGCAGCCAAGAGACCCAGTACTTC
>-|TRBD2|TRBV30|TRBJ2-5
CAWVGGQETQYF
TGTGCCTGGGTCGGGGGGCAAGAGACCCAGTACTTC
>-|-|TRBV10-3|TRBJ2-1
CAIRETGPSGHNEQFF
TGTGCCATCAGAGAGACAGGCCCTTCAGGGCACAATGAGCAGTTCTTC